The sequence of this T cell receptor (beta chain) was determined in a study of cytomegalovirus exposure and HLA in healthy donors. The V and J ends lost 3 bases and 7 bases respectively, with 7 bases between them. The CDR3 runs 11 residues. Germline-derived CDR1 and CDR2 are SGHTA and FQGNSA. The PCR ran on 60 Vbeta and 13 Jbeta primers. The method was immunoSEQ multiplex PCR; TCRdb's version includes in-frame clones alone and lacks a portion of them. This sample has 100,000 to 150,000 clones, with around two thirds found just once. The sequenced material came from PBMCs. The V and J genes are TRBV7-2 and TRBJ2-7; no clear D. This TCR derives from a human donor in good health. CDR3 DNA sequence: TGTGCCAGCAGCTTTTTGTCGGAGCAGTACTTC. Translation gives CASSFLSEQYF. Full variable domain (remainder filled in from reference TRBV7-2 and TRBJ2-7): GAGVSQSPSNKVTEKGKDVELRCDPISGHTALYWYRQSLGQGLEFLIYFQGNSAPDKSGLPSDRFSAERTGGSVSTLTIQRTQQEDSAVYLCASSFLSEQYFGPGTRLTVT.